The following is a T cell receptor (beta chain) sequence with its context. The data derive from a study of blood T cell repertoires in COVID-19. Study information: Samples of COVID-19 (acute and convalescent) were obtained from the United States, Italy and Spain. Sample material is recorded as cDNA or gDNA derived from T cells, B-cell-depleted T cells, or PBMCs.

Original handling: Amplification of reference gene primers was used by the study to estimate nucleated cell counts. Profiling relied on immunoSEQ multiplex PCR, and the TCRdb table lists in-frame clones only, not all of them. The V and J calls and clone size were taken over from that table, and D and trimming were inferred from the DNA. The sample holds around 86,000 clones, around 84% seen once. The sample consisted of peripheral blood. This TCR was recovered from a human donor in a cohort sampled during active COVID-19.

This CDR3 is CASSRLAGVSEQFF. The CDR3 DNA reads TGTGCCAGCTCAAGACTAGCGGGAGTGTCTGAGCAGTTCTTC. The rearrangement joins TRBV2 to TRBJ2-1; 12 bases align to TRBD2. The CDR3 is made up of 14 amino acids. J was trimmed by 9 bases and V by 8 bases; bases with no gene match: 8. The germline CDR1 and CDR2 sequences are SNHLY and FYNNEI.